Sequencing of this TCR beta chain was carried out in a study of human versus mouse CDR3 diversity and MHC coevolution. Study details: Samples had between roughly 0.6 x 10^7 and 1.6 x 10^7 valid reads.

Germline V gives CDR1 SGHAT, CDR2 FQNNGV. The CDR3 spans 15 residues. Trimming removed 4 bases from V and 9 bases from J, with 19 bases in between. Notes on the study in general: Clonal inequality was lowest in two of the three human donors. By iCHAO1, human TCR beta clonotypes numbered approximately 1.6 million, the most.

On this clone: Its matching antigen is unknown.

Sorting isolated naive CD4 T cells lacking CD45RO and expressing CD62L. Profiling relied on immunoSEQ multiplex PCR, and the TCRdb table lists in-frame clones only, not all of them. Among more than 55,000 clones, 94% were seen once, and the ten largest hold approximately 20%. This rearrangement joins TRBV11-2 to TRBJ2-1, with D possibly matching TRBD2 (6 bases). The TCR comes from a person between 55 and 70 years old in good health. The sequencing sample was made of naive CD4+ T cells from blood. Sample subset: CD45RO-negative CD62L-positive naive CD4 T cells. The CDR3 spells CASSSRRDGSGEQFF. In DNA form, the CDR3 reads TGTGCCAGCAGCTCCCGTCGTGACGGGAGCGGTGAGCAGTTCTTC.